This T cell receptor beta chain was profiled in a study of sequential checkpoint blockade in melanoma. Study in general: Maintenance nivolumab came after either treatment sequence.

With 3 bases clipped from V and 8 bases from J, the junction kept 7 bases outside the gene matches. This CDR3 has 16 amino acids. Germline CDR1 reads SGDLS; CDR2 reads YYNGEE. Described treatment: randomized to nivolumab then ipilimumab (arm A) or the reverse (arm B). DNA-damaging chemotherapy had not been given to any patient beforehand. Live CD3+CD8+ CD19− CD56− cells were sorted from PBMCs. TCRdb's table, derived via immunoSEQ multiplex PCR, lists solely in-frame clones and lacks some. The profile shows fewer than 40,000 clones, nearly 90% of them singletons. The genes are TRBV9 and TRBJ2-1, with 14 bases that match TRBD2. Sequencing used CD8+ T cells sorted from blood (inferred from file names), obtained from a patient given nivolumab and ipilimumab in sequence. The clonotype originates from a human donor with melanoma. CDR3 amino acids: CASSADPGLAGDEQFF. CDR3 sequence (DNA): TGTGCCAGCAGCGCCGACCCGGGACTAGCGGGAGATGAGCAGTTCTTC.